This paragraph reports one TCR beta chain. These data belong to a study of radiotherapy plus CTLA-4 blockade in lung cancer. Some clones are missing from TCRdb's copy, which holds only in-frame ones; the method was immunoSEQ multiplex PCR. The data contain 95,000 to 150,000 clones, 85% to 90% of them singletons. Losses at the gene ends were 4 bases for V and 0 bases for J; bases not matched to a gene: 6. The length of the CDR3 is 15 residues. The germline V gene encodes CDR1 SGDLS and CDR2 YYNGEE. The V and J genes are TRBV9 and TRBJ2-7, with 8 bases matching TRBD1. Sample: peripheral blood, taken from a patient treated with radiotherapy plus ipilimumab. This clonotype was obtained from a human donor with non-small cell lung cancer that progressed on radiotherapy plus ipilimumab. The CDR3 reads CASSTRDRSSYEQYF. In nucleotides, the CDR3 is TGTGCCAGCAGCACCCGGGACAGGAGCTCCTACGAGCAGTACTTC.